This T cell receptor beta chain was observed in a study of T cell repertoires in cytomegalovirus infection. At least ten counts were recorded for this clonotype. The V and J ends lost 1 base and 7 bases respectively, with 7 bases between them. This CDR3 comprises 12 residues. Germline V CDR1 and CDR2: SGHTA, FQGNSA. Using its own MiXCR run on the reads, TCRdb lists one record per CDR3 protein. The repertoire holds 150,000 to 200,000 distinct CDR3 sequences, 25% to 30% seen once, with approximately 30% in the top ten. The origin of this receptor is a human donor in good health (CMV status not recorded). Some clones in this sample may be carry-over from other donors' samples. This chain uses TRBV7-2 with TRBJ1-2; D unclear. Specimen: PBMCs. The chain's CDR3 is CASSLGGVGYTF. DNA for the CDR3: TGTGCCAGCAGCTTAGGGGGAGTTGGCTACACCTTC.